A single sample is the source of the 20 T cell receptor beta chains below, sequenced in a study of cytotoxic CD8 clonotypes in ibrutinib-treated CLL. The protocol was immunoSEQ multiplex PCR, while the TCRdb copy is restricted to in-frame clones and leaves out a portion. Counted here are roughly 150,000 clones, around 84% occurring once; the ten biggest clones make up 2% to 2.5%. The material sequenced was PBMCs, taken after 12 months of ibrutinib treatment. These receptors came from a human donor with chronic lymphocytic leukemia.

This clone was recorded only once. The chain combines TRBV29-1 with TRBJ2-1; a weak D match, TRBD2 (6 bases). Germline CDR1 SQVTM, CDR2 ANQGSEA. The CDR3 covers 14 residues. Trimming took off 4 bases at V and 9 bases at J, with 19 bases between the two ends. The CDR3 loop reads CSVVFRESRVEQFF. For the CDR3, the DNA is TGCAGCGTTGTATTCCGGGAGTCGCGGGTTGAGCAGTTCTTC.

This clone occurred a few times. This chain joins TRBV7-2 and TRBJ2-3, with 9 bases aligning to TRBD2. Trimming took 9 bases from V and 4 from J; bases not matched to a gene: 5. The CDR3 spans 13 residues. CDR1 is SGHTA and CDR2 is FQGNSA in the germline V gene. The CDR3 here is CASKREVSDTQYF. CDR3 sequence (DNA): TGTGCCAGTAAGCGGGAGGTCTCAGATACGCAGTATTTT. Filled out from reference TRBV7-2 and TRBJ2-3, the complete variable domain reads GAGVSQSPSNKVTEKGKDVELRCDPISGHTALYWYRQSLGQGLEFLIYFQGNSAPDKSGLPSDRFSAERTGGSVSTLTIQRTQQEDSAVYLCASKREVSDTQYFGPGTRLTVL.

The V and J genes are TRBV18 and TRBJ2-2; TRBD1 is a possible D gene (5 bases). Germline CDR1 is KGHSH and CDR2 is LQKENI. The CDR3 totals 15 residues. With 2 bases removed from V and 1 base from J, the gap between germline ends came to 8 bases. This CDR3 reads CASSPAGLNTGELFF. CDR3 DNA sequence: TGTGCCAGCTCACCAGCAGGGCTGAACACCGGGGAGCTGTTTTTT.

This chain uses TRBV5-6 with TRBJ2-3, with no clear D. From germline, CDR1 is SGHDT and CDR2 YYEEEE. Between the trimmed V and J ends, which lost 2 bases and 4 bases, there was a span of 2 bases. This CDR3 has 11 amino acids. The CDR3 sequence is CASSLSDTQYF. The CDR3 DNA sequence: TGTGCCAGCAGCTTATCAGATACGCAGTATTTT.

Comments on this clone: Sequence at one end of the junction differs from germline and may be a read error. This chain uses TRBV4-1 with TRBJ2-1; tentatively, D is TRBD1 (5 bases). In germline, CDR1 is MGHRA, CDR2 YSYEKL. The CDR3 totals 12 residues. CDR3 nucleotides: TGCGCCAGCAGTCAAGGGGTTAATGAGCAGTTCTTC. Residues: CASSQGVNEQFF.

A single count supports this clone. The chain links TRBV4-1 to TRBJ2-1, with 11 bases aligning to TRBD2. Trimming cost V 0 bases and J 7 bases; bases outside gene matches: 8. The V gene's germline CDR1 is MGHRA and CDR2 YSYEKL. The CDR3 has 17 amino acids. The CDR3 region has the DNA TGCGCCAGCAGCCAAGATCGGCTAGCGGGAGGTAGGAATGAGCAGTTCTTC. It is translated as CASSQDRLAGGRNEQFF.

The chain employs TRBV28 and TRBJ2-6; TRBD2 is a possible D gene (6 bases). The germline V gene has CDR1 MDHEN and CDR2 SYDVKM. V lost 8 bases and J lost 3, with 11 bases in between. The CDR3 sequence is 14 residues long. The CDR3 bases are TGTGCCAGCGCCCCGGGGGATGGGGCCAACGTCCTGACTTTC. The encoded protein is CASAPGDGANVLTF.

The chain employs TRBV19 and TRBJ2-7; 13 bases line up with TRBD2. The CDR3 has 14 residues. V trimming: 5 bases; J trimming: 4 bases; junction bases outside the gene matches: 2. Germline V lookup: CDR1 LNHDA, CDR2 SQIVND (reference sequence). The CDR3 loop reads CASSPGLAGYEQYF. In nucleotides, the CDR3 is TGTGCCAGTAGTCCGGGACTAGCGGGGTACGAGCAGTACTTC.

The sample holds a few counts of this clone. The chain combines TRBV4-2 with TRBJ1-2; D unresolved. Germline-derived CDR1 and CDR2 are LGHNA and YNFKEQ. V was cut by 4 bases and J by 7 bases, with 25 bases left in between. The CDR3 is 17 amino acids. The CDR3 is CASSRQLQLVGPGGYTF. The DNA of the CDR3 is TGTGCCAGCAGCCGCCAGCTACAGTTGGTCGGGCCGGGTGGCTACACCTTC.

The V call is TRBV18, the J call TRBJ1-5, with 7 nucleotides matching TRBD1. The CDR3 extends over 16 amino acids. Germline values: CDR1 KGHSH, CDR2 LQKENI. V lost 1 base, J lost 7 bases, and 10 bases stayed unmatched. The CDR3 coding sequence is TGTGCCAGCTCACCACTATACAGGGGTGGAGAACAGCCCCAGCATTTT. Protein sequence: CASSPLYRGGEQPQHF.

This clone is a singleton in its sample. Here the CDR3 DNA reads TGTGCCAGCAGCTGGGCTAGCAATCAGCCCCAGCATTTT. Its protein product is CASSWASNQPQHF. The chain recombines TRBV27 with TRBJ1-5; D is uncertain. This CDR3 spans 13 amino acids. Germline CDR1 reads MNHEY; CDR2 reads SMNVEV (reference sequence). Trimming took off 6 bases at V and 0 bases at J, with 6 bases between the two ends.

This chain links TRBV11-2 with TRBJ2-2, with 12 bases matching TRBD2. Germline loops: CDR1 SGHAT, CDR2 FQNNGV. With 5 bases clipped from V and 3 bases from J, the junction kept 7 bases outside the gene matches. This CDR3 is built from 17 residues. CDR3 loop: CASSASRLAGDTGELFF. The CDR3 DNA follows: TGTGCCAGCAGCGCATCAAGACTAGCGGGGGACACCGGGGAGCTGTTTTTT.

The chain employs TRBV15 and TRBJ2-6; D not certain. V lost 2 bases to trimming and J lost 0 bases, with 11 bases between them. Germline V gene sequence: CDR1 LNHNV, CDR2 YYDKDF (reference sequence). The CDR3 sequence is 17 residues long. The chain's CDR3 is CATSRLDAISGANVLTF. The CDR3 nucleotides read TGTGCCACCAGCAGACTAGACGCCATCTCTGGGGCCAACGTCCTGACTTTC. The complete variable domain, with remaining parts taken from reference TRBV15 and TRBJ2-6, reads DAMVIQNPRYQVTQFGKPVTLSCSQTLNHNVMYWYQQKSSQAPKLLFHYYDKDFNNEADTPDNFQSRRPNTSFCFLDIRSPGLGDTAMYLCATSRLDAISGANVLTFGAGSRLTVL.

This clone turned up a few times. This chain connects TRBV19 to TRBJ1-2; D gene uncertain. The CDR3 totals 17 residues. The V end lost 4 bases, the J end lost 0 bases, and 18 bases lay between the germline ends. Germline values: CDR1 LNHDA, CDR2 SQIVND (reference sequence). The DNA of the CDR3 is TGTGCCAGTAGTACCCTTTACCCAGAAAAACCTAACTATGGCTACACCTTC. The encoded protein is CASSTLYPEKPNYGYTF.

This clone was observed a handful of times. The gene calls are TRBV9 and TRBJ1-6; no definite D call. The CDR3 extends over 11 amino acids. Trimming left V 3 bases short and J 12 bases short, with 7 bases between. CDR1 is SGDLS, CDR2 YYNGEE, per germline. As DNA, the CDR3 is TGTGCCAGCAGCGGAGGTGGACCCCTCCACTTT. It is translated as CASSGGGPLHF.

The rearrangement joins TRBV5-4 to TRBJ2-3; 8 nucleotides match TRBD2. J gave up 12 bases and V 5 bases, and 14 bases lay outside the gene matches. There are 14 residues in the CDR3. CDR1 and CDR2 from the germline V gene are SGHNT and YYREEE (reference sequence). In DNA form, the CDR3 reads TGTGCCAGCAGTCCGGGACTAGGGGTCATGGGCCAGTATTTT. It yields the protein CASSPGLGVMGQYF.

The sample holds a few counts of this clone. As DNA, the CDR3 is TGCGCCAGCAGCCAAGATTGGGCCCCGAGGGGCACTGAAGCTTTCTTT. Translating it yields CASSQDWAPRGTEAFF. The chain recombines TRBV4-3 with TRBJ1-1; tentatively, D is TRBD1 (5 bases). Germline CDR1 and CDR2: LGHNA and YSLEER. Trimming took off 0 bases at V and 4 bases at J, with 15 bases between the two ends. The CDR3 totals 16 residues.

The chain combines TRBV5-1 with TRBJ2-1, with D possibly being TRBD2 (6 bases). The V gene's germline CDR1 is SGHRS and CDR2 YFSETQ. The CDR3 contains 14 residues. The V end lost 5 bases, the J end lost 8 bases, and 17 bases lay between the germline ends. The chain's CDR3 is CASRDSGPPDEQFF. CDR3 coding DNA: TGCGCCAGCAGGGATAGCGGCCCCCCTGATGAGCAGTTCTTC. The full variable domain, its missing parts supplied by reference TRBV5-1 and TRBJ2-1, is KAGVTQTPRYLIKTRGQQVTLSCSPISGHRSVSWYQQTPGQGLQFLFEYFSETQRNKGNFPGRFSGRQFSNSRSEMNVSTLELGDSALYLCASRDSGPPDEQFFGPGTRLTVL.

This clone was seen only a few times. The V and J genes are TRBV28 and TRBJ1-2; 8 bases align to TRBD1. V lost 6 bases to trimming and J lost 1 base; unmatched junction nucleotides: 19. The V gene's germline CDR1 is MDHEN and CDR2 SYDVKM. This CDR3 has 19 residues. CDR3 sequence: CASSYRYGQGGGSNYGYTF. The CDR3 DNA is TGTGCCAGCAGCTACCGCTACGGACAGGGAGGTGGGAGTAACTATGGCTACACCTTC.

The chain has TRBV6-5 and TRBJ2-2; TRBD2 matches at 7 bases. The V segment lost 6 bases and the J segment 6 bases; nucleotides outside the gene matches: 7. CDR1 and CDR2 (germline): MNHEY, SVGAGI. The CDR3 has 14 residues. CDR3 amino acids: CASRREGLAGELFF. The CDR3 DNA reads TGTGCCAGCAGGAGGGAGGGCCTCGCCGGGGAGCTGTTTTTT.